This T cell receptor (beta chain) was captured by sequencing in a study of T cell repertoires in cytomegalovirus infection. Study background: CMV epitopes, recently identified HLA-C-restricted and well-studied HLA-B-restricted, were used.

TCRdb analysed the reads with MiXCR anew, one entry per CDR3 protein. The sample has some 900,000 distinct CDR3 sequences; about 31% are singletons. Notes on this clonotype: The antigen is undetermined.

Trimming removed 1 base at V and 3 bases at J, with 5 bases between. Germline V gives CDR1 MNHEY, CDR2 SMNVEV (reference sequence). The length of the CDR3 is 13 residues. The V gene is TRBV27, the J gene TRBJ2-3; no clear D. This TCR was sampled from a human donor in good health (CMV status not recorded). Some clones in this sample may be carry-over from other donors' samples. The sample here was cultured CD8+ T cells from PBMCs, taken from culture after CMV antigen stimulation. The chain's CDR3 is CASSLWATDTQYF. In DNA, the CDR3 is TGTGCCAGCAGTTTATGGGCTACAGATACGCAGTATTTT.